The clone carrying this TCR beta chain turned up a few times. No antigen is known for it. The data belong to a study of CD8 T cells in ankylosing spondylitis. Study-wide results and caveats: A TCR beta motif made of 7 to 9 highly homologous variants seemed typical of ankylosing spondylitis blood. Existing reports had already noted some motif variants in reactive arthritis synovial fluid and blood. Disease-linked clones were found to be CD8+ and relatively rare in peripheral blood.

The authors made TCR beta libraries by quantitative 5'-RACE with molecular barcodes. TCRdb recomputed calls from the 5' RACE reads with MiXCR, one row per CDR3 protein. Of approximately 440,000 distinct CDR3 sequences in the sample, more than 15% are singletons; the top ten hold approximately 0.93%. The receptor comes from a male donor with ankylosing spondylitis. The sample was blood, either unsorted or a sorted T cell fraction (not recorded which).

Here the CDR3 DNA reads TGCAGTGCTAGAAGACTGGGGGGAGAAGAGACCCAGTACTTC. Residues: CSARRLGGEETQYF. This chain links TRBV20-1 with TRBJ2-5, with D perhaps TRBD2 (6 bases). CDR3 length equals 14 residues. Trimming took off 2 bases at V and 3 bases at J, with 13 bases between the two ends. Germline lookup yields CDR1 DFQATT and CDR2 SNEGSKA (reference sequence).